Below, one T cell receptor beta chain is given with its context. Original processing methods: Amplification with reference gene primers provided the estimates of nucleated cell counts. Assay: immunoSEQ multiplex PCR; the TCRdb copy retains only in-frame clones and omits some. The V and J calls and the clone size are those of that table, but D and trimming were determined from the DNA. The sample comprises more than 80,000 clones, approximately 82% of which are singletons, and 6% to 7.5% rests with the top ten. The data are from a study of blood T cell repertoires in COVID-19. Whole-study context: Material from acute and convalescent COVID-19 was sourced from the United States, Italy and Spain. Sources were T cells, B-cell-depleted T cells, or PBMCs; the material itself was cDNA or gDNA.

The sequence came from a man aged 50 to 60 with active or convalescent COVID-19. Input material: peripheral blood.

CDR3 nucleotide sequence: TGCGCCAGCAGCCACGGGAACACCGGGGAGCTGTTTTTT. Its protein is CASSHGNTGELFF. The V gene is TRBV4-3, the J gene TRBJ2-2; D is unresolved. From germline, CDR1 is LGHNA and CDR2 YSLEER. This CDR3 has 13 residues. V shed 3 bases and J shed 1 base, with 3 bases lying between them.